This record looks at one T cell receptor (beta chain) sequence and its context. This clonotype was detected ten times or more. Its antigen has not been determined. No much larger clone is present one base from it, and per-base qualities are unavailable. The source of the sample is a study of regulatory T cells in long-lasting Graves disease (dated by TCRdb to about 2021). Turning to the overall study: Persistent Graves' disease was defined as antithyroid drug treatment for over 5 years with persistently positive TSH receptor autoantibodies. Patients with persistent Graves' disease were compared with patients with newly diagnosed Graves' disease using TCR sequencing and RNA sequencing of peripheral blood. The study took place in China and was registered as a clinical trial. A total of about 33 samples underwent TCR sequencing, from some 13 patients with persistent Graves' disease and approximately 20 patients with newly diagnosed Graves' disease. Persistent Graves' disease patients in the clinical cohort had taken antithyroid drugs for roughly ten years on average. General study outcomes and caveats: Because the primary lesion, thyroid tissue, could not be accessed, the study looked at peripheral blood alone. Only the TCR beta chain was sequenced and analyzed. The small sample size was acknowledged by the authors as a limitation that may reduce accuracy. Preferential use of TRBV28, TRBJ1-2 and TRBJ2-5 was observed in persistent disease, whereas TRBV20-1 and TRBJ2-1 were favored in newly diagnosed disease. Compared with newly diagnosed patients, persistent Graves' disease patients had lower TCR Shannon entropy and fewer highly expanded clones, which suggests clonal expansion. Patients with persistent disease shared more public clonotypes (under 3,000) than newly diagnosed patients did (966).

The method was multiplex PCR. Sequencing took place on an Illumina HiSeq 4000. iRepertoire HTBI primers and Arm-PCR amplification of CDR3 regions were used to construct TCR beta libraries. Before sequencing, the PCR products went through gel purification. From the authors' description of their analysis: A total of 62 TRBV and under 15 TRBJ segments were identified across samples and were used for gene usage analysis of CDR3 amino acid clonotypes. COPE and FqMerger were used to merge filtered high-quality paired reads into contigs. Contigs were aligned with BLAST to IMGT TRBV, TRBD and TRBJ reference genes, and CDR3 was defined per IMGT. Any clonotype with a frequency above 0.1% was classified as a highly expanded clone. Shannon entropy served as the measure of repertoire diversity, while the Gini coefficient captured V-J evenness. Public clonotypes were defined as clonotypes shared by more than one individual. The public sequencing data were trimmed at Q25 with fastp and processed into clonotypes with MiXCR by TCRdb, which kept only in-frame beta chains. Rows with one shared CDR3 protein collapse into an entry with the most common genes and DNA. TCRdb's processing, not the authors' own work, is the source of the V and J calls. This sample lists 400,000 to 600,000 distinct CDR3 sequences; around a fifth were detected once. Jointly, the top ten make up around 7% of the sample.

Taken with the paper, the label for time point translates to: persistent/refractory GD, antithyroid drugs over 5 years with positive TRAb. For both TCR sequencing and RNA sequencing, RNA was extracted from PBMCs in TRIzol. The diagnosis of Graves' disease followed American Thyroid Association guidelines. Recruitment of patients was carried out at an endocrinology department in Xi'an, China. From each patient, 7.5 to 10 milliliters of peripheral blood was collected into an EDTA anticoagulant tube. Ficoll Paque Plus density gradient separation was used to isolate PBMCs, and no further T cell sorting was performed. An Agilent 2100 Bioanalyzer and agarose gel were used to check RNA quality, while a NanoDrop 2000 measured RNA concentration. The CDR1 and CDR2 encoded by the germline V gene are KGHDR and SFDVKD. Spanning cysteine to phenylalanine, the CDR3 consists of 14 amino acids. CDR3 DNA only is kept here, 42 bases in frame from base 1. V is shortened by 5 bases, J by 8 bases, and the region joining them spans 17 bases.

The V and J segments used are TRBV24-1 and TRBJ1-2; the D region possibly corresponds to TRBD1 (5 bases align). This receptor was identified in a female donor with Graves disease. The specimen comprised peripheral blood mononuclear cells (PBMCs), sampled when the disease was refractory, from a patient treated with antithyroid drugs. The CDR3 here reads CATSVSRGSGGYTF. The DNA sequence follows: TGTGCCACCAGTGTCAGTAGGGGATCTGGCGGCTACACCTTC.